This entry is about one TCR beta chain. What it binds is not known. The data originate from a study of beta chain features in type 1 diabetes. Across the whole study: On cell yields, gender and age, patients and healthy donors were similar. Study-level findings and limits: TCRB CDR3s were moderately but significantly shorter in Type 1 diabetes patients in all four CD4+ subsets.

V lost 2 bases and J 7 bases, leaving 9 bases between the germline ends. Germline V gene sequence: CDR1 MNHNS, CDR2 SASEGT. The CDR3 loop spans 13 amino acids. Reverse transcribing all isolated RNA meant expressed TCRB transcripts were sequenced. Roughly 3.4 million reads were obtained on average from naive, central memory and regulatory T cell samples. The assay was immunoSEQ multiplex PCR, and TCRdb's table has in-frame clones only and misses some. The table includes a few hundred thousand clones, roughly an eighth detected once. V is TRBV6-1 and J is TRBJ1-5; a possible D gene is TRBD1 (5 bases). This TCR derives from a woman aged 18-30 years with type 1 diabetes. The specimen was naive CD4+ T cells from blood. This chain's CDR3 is CASSERGGQPQHF. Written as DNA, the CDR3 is TGTGCCAGCAGTGAACGGGGGGGACAGCCCCAGCATTTT.